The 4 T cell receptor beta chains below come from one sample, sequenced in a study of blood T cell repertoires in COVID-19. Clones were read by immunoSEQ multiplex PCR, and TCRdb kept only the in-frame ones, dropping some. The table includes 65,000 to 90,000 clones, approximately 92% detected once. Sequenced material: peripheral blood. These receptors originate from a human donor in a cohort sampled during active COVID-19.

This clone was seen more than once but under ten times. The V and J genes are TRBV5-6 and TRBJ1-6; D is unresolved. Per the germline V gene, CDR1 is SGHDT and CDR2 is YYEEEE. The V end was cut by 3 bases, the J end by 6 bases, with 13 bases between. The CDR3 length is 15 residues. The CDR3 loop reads CASSSGLLGNSPLHF. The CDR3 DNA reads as TGTGCCAGCAGCTCTGGCCTTCTTGGTAATTCACCCCTCCACTTT.

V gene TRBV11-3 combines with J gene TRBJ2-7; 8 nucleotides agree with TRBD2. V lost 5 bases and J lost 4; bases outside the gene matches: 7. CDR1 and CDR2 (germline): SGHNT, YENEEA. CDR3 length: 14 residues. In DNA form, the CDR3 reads TGTGCCAGCAGCCCCAGCGGGGGTACGTACGAGCAGTACTTC. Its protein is CASSPSGGTYEQYF.

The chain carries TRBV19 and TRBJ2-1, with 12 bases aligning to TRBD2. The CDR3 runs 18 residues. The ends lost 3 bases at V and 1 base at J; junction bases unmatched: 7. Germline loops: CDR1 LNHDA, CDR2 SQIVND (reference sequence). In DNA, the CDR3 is TGTGCCAGTAGTATCCCGGAGACTAGCGGGGGTTCCTACAATGAGCAGTTCTTC. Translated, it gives CASSIPETSGGSYNEQFF. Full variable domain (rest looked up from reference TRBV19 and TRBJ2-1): DGGITQSPKYLFRKEGQNVTLSCEQNLNHDAMYWYRQDPGQGLRLIYYSQIVNDFQKGDIAEGYSVSREKKESFPLTVTSAQKNPTAFYLCASSIPETSGGSYNEQFFGPGTRLTVL.

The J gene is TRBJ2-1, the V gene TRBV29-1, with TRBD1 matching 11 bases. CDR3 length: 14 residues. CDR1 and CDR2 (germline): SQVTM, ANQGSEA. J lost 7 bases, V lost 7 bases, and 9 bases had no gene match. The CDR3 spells CSGGQGAQENEQFF. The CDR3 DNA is TGCAGCGGCGGACAGGGGGCGCAGGAAAATGAGCAGTTCTTC.